This T cell receptor beta chain emerged from a study of T cells in Graves' hyperthyroidism and ophthalmopathy. Study-wide findings and caveats: For ophthalmopathy, model prediction preceded onset by a median around six months. Most thyroid clonotypes that were expanded above 0.001 also turned up in blood.

For the diagnoses, clinical symptoms, serum thyroxine and TRAb, thyroid ultrasound and orbital computed tomography were used. In regard to this clonotype: What it binds is not known.

Trimming removed 4 bases from V and 1 base from J, with 10 bases in between. This CDR3 comprises 15 residues. Germline CDR1 is SEHNR and CDR2 is FQNEAQ (reference sequence). RNA transcripts gave rise to amplified TCR beta CDR3 regions. The primer set for the first-round RT-PCR of the TCR CDR3 was HTBI. Each CDR3 protein gets one entry after TCRdb re-called the multiplex PCR reads with MiXCR. The sample records approximately 600,000 distinct CDR3 sequences, 16% being singletons. The sample consisted of blood. The sequence came from a woman aged 25 to 45 with Graves' hyperthyroidism. V is TRBV7-9 and J is TRBJ2-2; possible D gene TRBD1, 5 bases. The CDR3 nucleotides are TGTGCCAGCAGCTCAGACAGTAAGAACACCGGGGAGCTGTTTTTT. Translation: CASSSDSKNTGELFF.